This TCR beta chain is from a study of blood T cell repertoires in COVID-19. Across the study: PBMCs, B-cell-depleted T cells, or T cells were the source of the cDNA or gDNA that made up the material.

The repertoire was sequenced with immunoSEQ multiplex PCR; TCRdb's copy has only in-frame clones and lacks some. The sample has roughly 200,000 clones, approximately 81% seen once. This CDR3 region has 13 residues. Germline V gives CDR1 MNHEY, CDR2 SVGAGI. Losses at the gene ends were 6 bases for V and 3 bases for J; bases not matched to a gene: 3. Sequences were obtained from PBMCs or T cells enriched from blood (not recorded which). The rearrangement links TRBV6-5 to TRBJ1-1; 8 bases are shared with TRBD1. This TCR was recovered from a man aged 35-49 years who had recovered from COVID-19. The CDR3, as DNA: TGTGCCAGCAGGGAGGACAGGGACACTGAAGCTTTCTTT. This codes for CASREDRDTEAFF.